This TCR beta chain was found in a study of cytomegalovirus exposure and HLA in healthy donors. General observations from the study: TCR beta V- and J-gene trimming was later associated with a missense DCLRE1C variant. In presence/absence analyses, roughly uniform sequencing depth across donors was assumed. The authors judged a highly shared variant cluster likely a sequencing artifact.

With 5 bases clipped from V and 6 bases from J, the junction kept 9 bases outside the gene matches. The CDR3 is made up of 15 amino acids. Germline V gives CDR1 SGHTA, CDR2 FQGNSA. This clone occurred a few times. Its antigen is still unknown. The PCR employed 60 Vbeta primers together with 13 Jbeta primers. Produced via immunoSEQ multiplex PCR; TCRdb's table is partial and in-frame only. The sample consists of some 180,000 clones, roughly 74% of them appearing once. The sequence was collected from a female donor in good health and CMV-seronegative. Sequenced material: PBMCs. This chain uses TRBV7-2 with TRBJ2-2; 7 bases are a match to TRBD2. The CDR3 nucleotides read TGTGCCAGCAGCCCCCTCGGGACTACCTCCGGGGAGCTGTTTTTT. This translates into CASSPLGTTSGELFF.